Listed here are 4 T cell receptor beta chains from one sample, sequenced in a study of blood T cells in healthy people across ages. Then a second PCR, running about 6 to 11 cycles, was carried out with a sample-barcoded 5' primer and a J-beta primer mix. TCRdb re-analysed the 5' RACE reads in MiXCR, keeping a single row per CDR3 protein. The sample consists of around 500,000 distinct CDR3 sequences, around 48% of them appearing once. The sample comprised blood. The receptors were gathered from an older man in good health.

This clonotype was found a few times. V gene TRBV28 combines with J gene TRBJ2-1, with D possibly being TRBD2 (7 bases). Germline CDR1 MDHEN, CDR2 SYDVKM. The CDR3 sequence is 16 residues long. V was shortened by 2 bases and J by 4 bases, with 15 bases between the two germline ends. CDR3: CASSLRGSGIYNEQFF. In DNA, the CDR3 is TGTGCCAGCAGTTTAAGGGGGAGCGGGATATACAATGAGCAGTTCTTC.

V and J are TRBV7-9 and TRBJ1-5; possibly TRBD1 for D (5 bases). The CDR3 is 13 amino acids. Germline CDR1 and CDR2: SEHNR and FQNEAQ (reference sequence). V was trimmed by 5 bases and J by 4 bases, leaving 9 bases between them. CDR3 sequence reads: CASSRQLNQPQHF. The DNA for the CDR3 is TGTGCCAGCAGCCGACAGCTAAATCAGCCCCAGCATTTT.

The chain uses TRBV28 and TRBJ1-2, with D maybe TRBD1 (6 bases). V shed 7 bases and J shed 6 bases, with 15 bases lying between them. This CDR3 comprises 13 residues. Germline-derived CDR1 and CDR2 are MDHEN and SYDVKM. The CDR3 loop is CASTQLGAHGYTF. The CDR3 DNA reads TGTGCCAGCACCCAGTTGGGGGCCCATGGCTACACCTTC.

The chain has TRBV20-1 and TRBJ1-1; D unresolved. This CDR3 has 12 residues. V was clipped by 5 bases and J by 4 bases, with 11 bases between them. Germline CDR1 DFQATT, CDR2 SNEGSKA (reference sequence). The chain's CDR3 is CSARPMGTEAFF. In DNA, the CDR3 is TGCAGTGCTCGTCCGATGGGCACTGAAGCTTTCTTT.